This TCR beta chain was captured in a study of CD8+ T cells in alopecia areata. About the study: Affected scalp percentage gauged treated patients' severity.

Extracted from the samples, RNA was reverse transcribed into cDNA to serve as the sequencing template. TCRdb's copy holds only in-frame clones and misses some; the assay was immunoSEQ multiplex PCR. The sample carries 190,000 or so clones, about 60% recorded once. Study conclusions and caveats: In scalp and blood, many expanded lesional clones persisted during tofacitinib. TCRs were shared less clearly across patients than in mice, possibly for HLA-related reasons. Whether baseline CD8+ expansion is linked to response remains uncertain, given a single nonresponder.

Trimming removed 3 bases from V and 6 bases from J; junction bases left unmatched: 6. The CDR3 covers 14 residues. Per the germline V gene, CDR1 is MNHEY and CDR2 is SMNVEV (reference sequence). Turning to this clone: The antigen is not known.

Treatment denoted: oral pan-JAK inhibitor, 5-10 mg twice daily. Sequenced material: CD8+ T cells sorted from blood, taken at week 24, from a patient treated with tofacitinib. This TCR came from a human donor with alopecia areata. The chain couples TRBV27 to TRBJ2-7; 9 nucleotides line up with TRBD1. CDR3 coding DNA: TGTGCCAGCAGTTTGGGACAGGGTCCTTCCGAGCAGTACTTC. Its translation: CASSLGQGPSEQYF.